This TCR beta chain is from a study of blood T cell repertoires in COVID-19. Whole-study context: T cells, B-cell-depleted T cells, or PBMCs supplied cDNA or gDNA.

Per germline, CDR1 MNHNY and CDR2 SVGAGI (reference sequence). The CDR3 consists of 14 residues. The V and J ends lost 2 bases and 3 bases, in that order; junction bases with no gene match: 2. Source study methods: Cell counts per sample came from amplifying reference gene primers. The method was immunoSEQ multiplex PCR; TCRdb's version includes in-frame clones alone and lacks a portion of them. That table supplies the V and J calls and clone size; D and trimming were determined from the DNA. This sample has about 140,000 clones, with about 90% found just once. The source is a woman over 75 with acute or convalescent COVID-19. The chain links TRBV6-6 to TRBJ1-2, with 8 bases that match TRBD1. The source material was peripheral blood. CDR3 residues: CASSYQGADYGYTF. In nucleotides, the CDR3 is TGTGCCAGCAGTTACCAGGGGGCGGACTATGGCTACACCTTC.